The 5 T cell receptor beta chains listed next were all sequenced from one sample in a study of blood T cell repertoires in COVID-19. The method was immunoSEQ multiplex PCR; TCRdb's version includes in-frame clones alone and lacks a portion of them. This table holds about 180,000 clones, about three quarters found once. The sequenced material came from peripheral blood. These receptors came from a woman older than 75 with COVID-19, enrolled during active disease.

The chain combines TRBV2 with TRBJ1-2; D gene uncertain. Germline V lookup: CDR1 SNHLY, CDR2 FYNNEI. V was shortened by 6 bases and J by 3 bases, with 8 bases between the two germline ends. The CDR3 runs to 12 residues. CDR3 sequence reads: CASREDDYGYTF. Here the CDR3 DNA reads TGTGCCAGCAGGGAGGACGACTATGGCTACACCTTC.

The CDR3 here is CASRDRVGAGGSPLHF. The CDR3 coding sequence is TGTGCCAGCAGGGACAGGGTGGGAGCTGGGGGCTCACCCCTCCACTTT. The chain couples TRBV28 to TRBJ1-6; 8 nucleotides match TRBD1. The CDR3 covers 16 residues. Per the germline V gene, CDR1 is MDHEN and CDR2 is SYDVKM. V was pared by 6 bases and J by 10 bases, with 14 bases of the junction left unmatched.

This clone has only one observation. V gene TRBV5-1 combines with J gene TRBJ2-7; 13 positions agree with TRBD2. The CDR3 has 15 amino acids. Trimming at V came to 5 bases and at J to 0 bases, leaving 2 bases not matched to a gene. Germline V gene sequence: CDR1 SGHRS, CDR2 YFSETQ. In DNA form, the CDR3 reads TGCGCCAGCAGACGGACTAGCGGGAGCTCCTACGAGCAGTACTTC. It encodes CASRRTSGSSYEQYF.

There are a few counts of this clone. The V gene is TRBV10-1, the J gene TRBJ1-6, with 7 nucleotides matching TRBD1. Germline CDR1 reads WNHNN; CDR2 reads SYGVQD (reference sequence). Germline trimming cut 8 bases from V and 7 bases from J; bases unmatched to any gene: 14. CDR3 size: 16 residues. CDR3 coding DNA: TGCGCCAGCCTCTTGACAGGGATGGGTGCCAATTCACCCCTCCACTTT. This gives the protein CASLLTGMGANSPLHF.

J is TRBJ2-2 and V is TRBV27, with 8 bases lining up with TRBD1. The CDR3 is 14 amino acids. Trimming took 6 bases from V and 5 from J; bases not matched to a gene: 5. In germline, CDR1 is MNHEY, CDR2 SMNVEV (reference sequence). CDR3 DNA: TGTGCCAGCAGCACGGGACAGGTAACCGGGGAGCTGTTTTTT. Translated: CASSTGQVTGELFF.